Below, 19 T cell receptor beta chains from the same sample are listed, as sequenced in a study of control samples from healthy donors and cancer patients. The table came from immunoSEQ multiplex PCR; TCRdb's copy has only in-frame clones and leaves some out. In the table there are roughly 90,000 clones, about 89% of which are singletons. The sample taken for sequencing was PBMCs. These receptors originate from a woman between 45 and 60 years old with colorectal cancer.

The J gene is TRBJ1-2, the V gene TRBV6-1, with a weak D call TRBD1 (5 bases). The CDR3 contains 13 residues. Trimming removed 1 base from V and 7 bases from J, with 10 bases in between. Germline loops: CDR1 MNHNS, CDR2 SASEGT. CDR3 bases: TGTGCCAGCAGTGAAGTAGGGGATCGTGGCTACACCTTC. Encoded protein: CASSEVGDRGYTF.

Points on this clone: This CDR3 is also generated by other DNA sequences in the sample. The rearrangement joins TRBV6-2 or TRBV6-3 to TRBJ1-5; TRBD1 might be the D (6 bases). The CDR3 spans 18 residues. Germline loops: CDR1 MNHEY, CDR2 SVGEGT. V was cut by 4 bases and J by 0 bases, with 19 bases left in between. CDR3 amino acids: CASSFTGQGPYSNQPQHF. As DNA, the CDR3 is TGTGCCAGCAGTTTCACTGGGCAGGGGCCCTATAGCAATCAGCCCCAGCATTTT.

V usage is TRBV5-1 and J usage is TRBJ1-2, with D perhaps TRBD1 (6 bases). V gave up 0 bases and J gave up 4 bases, with 10 bases separating them. Germline lookup yields CDR1 SGHRS and CDR2 YFSETQ. The CDR3 loop spans 14 amino acids. The CDR3 coding sequence is TGCGCCAGCAGCTTGGTGGGGGCAAGCTATGGCTACACCTTC. Its protein is CASSLVGASYGYTF. The whole variable domain, filled in from reference TRBV5-1 and TRBJ1-2, reads KAGVTQTPRYLIKTRGQQVTLSCSPISGHRSVSWYQQTPGQGLQFLFEYFSETQRNKGNFPGRFSGRQFSNSRSEMNVSTLELGDSALYLCASSLVGASYGYTFGSGTRLTVV.

This clone occurred a few times. The chain uses TRBV6-1 and TRBJ1-2; no definite D call. V was trimmed by 1 base and J by 1 base, leaving 16 bases between them. CDR1 is MNHNS, CDR2 SASEGT, per germline. The CDR3 is 17 residues long. The CDR3 coding sequence is TGTGCCAGCAGTGAAGACCTCTCGACGGGGTTTAACTATGGCTACACCTTC. It yields the protein CASSEDLSTGFNYGYTF.

The chain carries TRBV5-1 and TRBJ2-3, with D hard to call. V lost 0 bases to trimming and J lost 2 bases, with 13 bases between them. The CDR3 is 16 amino acids. Per germline, CDR1 SGHRS and CDR2 YFSETQ. The CDR3 DNA is TGCGCCAGCAGCTTGGGGGCAGCTTTTATCACAGATACGCAGTATTTT. This sequence encodes CASSLGAAFITDTQYF.

V usage is TRBV12-3 or TRBV12-4 and J usage is TRBJ1-2; D is possibly TRBD1 (5 bases). The CDR3 length is 12 residues. V lost 5 bases, J lost 4 bases, and 8 bases lay in between. The CDR3 sequence: CASSGGGYGYTF. For the CDR3, the DNA is TGTGCCAGCAGTGGCGGGGGCTATGGCTACACCTTC.

CDR3 region: CASSRAGANTGELFF. The CDR3 region has the DNA TGTGCCAGTAGTAGGGCAGGGGCAAACACCGGGGAGCTGTTTTTT. The chain employs TRBV19 and TRBJ2-2, with D maybe TRBD1 (6 bases). V lost 4 bases to trimming and J lost 2 bases, with 11 bases between them. This CDR3 spans 15 amino acids. In germline, CDR1 is LNHDA, CDR2 SQIVND (reference sequence). The full variable domain, rest sourced from reference TRBV19 and TRBJ2-2, is DGGITQSPKYLFRKEGQNVTLSCEQNLNHDAMYWYRQDPGQGLRLIYYSQIVNDFQKGDIAEGYSVSREKKESFPLTVTSAQKNPTAFYLCASSRAGANTGELFFGEGSRLTVL.

The rearrangement links TRBV3-1 (or the pseudogene TRBV3-2) to TRBJ2-7, with D tentatively TRBD1 (6 bases). The germline CDR1 and CDR2 sequences are LGHDT and YNNKEL (reference sequence). The CDR3 sequence is 14 residues long. V gave up 4 bases and J gave up 0 bases, with 10 bases separating them. The CDR3 protein is CASSREGGSYEQYV. The CDR3 DNA reads as TGTGCCAGCAGCCGTGAAGGGGGCTCCTACGAGCAGTACGTC.

This clone was counted a few times. The V gene is TRBV29-1, the J gene TRBJ1-4, with 7 bases aligning to TRBD1. V shed 6 bases and J 8 bases; nucleotides not matched to a gene: 12. The CDR3 consists of 14 residues. CDR1 and CDR2 (germline): SQVTM, ANQGSEA. The CDR3 is CSVAIGTAGEKLFF. The CDR3 DNA reads TGCAGCGTGGCCATCGGGACAGCGGGAGAAAAACTGTTTTTT.

This chain links TRBV10-2 with TRBJ1-2, with TRBD1 matching 11 bases. The CDR3 is 16 residues long. Germline V gives CDR1 WSHSY, CDR2 SAAADI. V trimming: 2 bases; J trimming: 5 bases; junction bases outside the gene matches: 7. The CDR3 nucleotides read TGCGCCAGCAGTGAGGCAGGACAGGGGGCCGGGTATGGCTACACCTTC. As protein: CASSEAGQGAGYGYTF.

The V call is TRBV4-1, the J call TRBJ2-6, with D uncertain. Germline loops: CDR1 MGHRA, CDR2 YSYEKL. Trimming took off 2 bases at V and 4 bases at J, with 12 bases between the two ends. The CDR3 runs 16 residues. The CDR3 coding sequence is TGCGCCAGCAGCCAAAATCTAAGAACCGGGGCCAACGTCCTGACTTTC. Residues: CASSQNLRTGANVLTF.

The chain couples TRBV27 to TRBJ1-2; maybe TRBD1 (6 bases). Trimming removed 6 bases at V and 4 bases at J, with 21 bases between. There are 16 residues in the CDR3. Per the germline V gene, CDR1 is MNHEY and CDR2 is SMNVEV (reference sequence). The CDR3 protein is CASRPSGTKKAYGYTF. CDR3 DNA: TGTGCCAGCAGGCCATCCGGGACAAAGAAGGCCTATGGCTACACCTTC.

The chain is built from TRBV10-3 and TRBJ1-1; D is undetermined. Germline V CDR1 and CDR2: ENHRY, SYGVKD. CDR3 length: 14 residues. Trimming took off 0 bases at V and 8 bases at J, with 13 bases between the two ends. In DNA form, the CDR3 reads TGTGCCATCAGTGAGTCGATGGAGGACGCCGAAGCTTTCTTT. It yields the protein CAISESMEDAEAFF.

This chain uses TRBV3-1 (or the pseudogene TRBV3-2) with TRBJ2-2; D is undetermined. Trimming took off 4 bases at V and 5 bases at J, with 8 bases between the two ends. The V gene's germline CDR1 is LGHDT and CDR2 YNNKEL (reference sequence). This CDR3 contains 13 residues. CDR3: CASSPDGTGELFF. For the CDR3, the DNA is TGTGCCAGCAGCCCTGACGGAACCGGGGAGCTGTTTTTT.

The V gene is TRBV5-1, the J gene TRBJ1-6, with 8 bases fitting TRBD1. After removal of 4 bases from V and 5 bases from J, the junction contained 2 bases not matched to a gene. Germline loops: CDR1 SGHRS, CDR2 YFSETQ. The length of the CDR3 is 14 residues. The CDR3 DNA is TGCGCCAGCAGCCCGACAGGGGATAATTCACCCCTCCACTTT. Its translation is CASSPTGDNSPLHF.

This clone appeared once. The V call is TRBV4-3, the J call TRBJ1-2, with 9 nucleotides matching TRBD1. V lost 3 bases, J lost 8 bases, and 7 bases stayed unmatched. Germline V lookup: CDR1 LGHNA, CDR2 YSLEER. This CDR3 has 14 amino acids. In DNA form, the CDR3 reads TGCGCCAGCAGCCACCCAGGGACAGGGAGAGGCTACACCTTC. The encoded protein is CASSHPGTGRGYTF.

J is TRBJ1-2 and V is TRBV12-3 or TRBV12-4; 7 bases are a match to TRBD1. V dropped 4 bases and J dropped 6; count of bases not matched to a gene: 5. The CDR3 covers 13 residues. In DNA form, the CDR3 reads TGTGCCAGCAGTTACAGGGGAAGGGATGGCTACACCTTC. The encoded protein is CASSYRGRDGYTF.

In DNA form, the CDR3 reads TGTGCCAGCAGCCGGGGGGTAACAGATACGCAGTATTTT. Its translation is CASSRGVTDTQYF. The chain couples TRBV7-2 to TRBJ2-3, with 7 bases aligning to TRBD2. The CDR3 runs 13 residues. Unmatched junction bases numbered 2, after V lost 5 bases and J lost 3 bases. CDR1 and CDR2 from the germline V gene are SGHTA and FQGNSA.

This chain joins TRBV4-1 and TRBJ1-5; no clear D. The germline gives CDR1 MGHRA, CDR2 YSYEKL. V shed 1 base and J shed 2 bases, with 9 bases lying between them. The CDR3 is 15 residues long. The CDR3 sequence: CASSQAGFGNQPQHF. In DNA, the CDR3 is TGCGCCAGCAGCCAAGCAGGTTTCGGCAATCAGCCCCAGCATTTT.